This T cell receptor (beta chain) emerged from a study of T cells after yellow fever vaccination. Study results and caveats: Researchers cautioned that FACS-sorted repertoires could harbor abundant clonotypes contaminating from the bulk population. The secondary response was weaker, and its peak arrived faster, on day 5 versus 15. Most clones from primary vaccination were detected again post-booster (around 96% CD4, roughly 91% CD8). Only a small proportion of the clonotypes turned up in both the CD4 and the CD8 compartments, likely arising from convergent recombination.

This clonotype was counted between two and nine times. What it recognizes is unknown. MiXCR, run by TCRdb on the 5' RACE reads, gives a single entry per CDR3 protein. The sample has some 560,000 distinct CDR3 sequences; under 25% are singletons. CDR3 size: 13 residues. Germline V gene lookup returns CDR1 SGHRS and CDR2 YFSETQ. V was trimmed by 1 base and J by 4 bases, leaving 7 bases between them. The sequenced sample was PBMCs, obtained 15 days after the yellow fever booster vaccination. V usage is TRBV5-1 and J usage is TRBJ2-3; unclear D gene. The sequence was collected from a man aged 30 to 39 who received the YFV17D yellow fever vaccine. In nucleotides, the CDR3 is TGCGCCAGCAGCTTGCTACAAGCAGATACGCAGTATTTT. Its protein is CASSLLQADTQYF.